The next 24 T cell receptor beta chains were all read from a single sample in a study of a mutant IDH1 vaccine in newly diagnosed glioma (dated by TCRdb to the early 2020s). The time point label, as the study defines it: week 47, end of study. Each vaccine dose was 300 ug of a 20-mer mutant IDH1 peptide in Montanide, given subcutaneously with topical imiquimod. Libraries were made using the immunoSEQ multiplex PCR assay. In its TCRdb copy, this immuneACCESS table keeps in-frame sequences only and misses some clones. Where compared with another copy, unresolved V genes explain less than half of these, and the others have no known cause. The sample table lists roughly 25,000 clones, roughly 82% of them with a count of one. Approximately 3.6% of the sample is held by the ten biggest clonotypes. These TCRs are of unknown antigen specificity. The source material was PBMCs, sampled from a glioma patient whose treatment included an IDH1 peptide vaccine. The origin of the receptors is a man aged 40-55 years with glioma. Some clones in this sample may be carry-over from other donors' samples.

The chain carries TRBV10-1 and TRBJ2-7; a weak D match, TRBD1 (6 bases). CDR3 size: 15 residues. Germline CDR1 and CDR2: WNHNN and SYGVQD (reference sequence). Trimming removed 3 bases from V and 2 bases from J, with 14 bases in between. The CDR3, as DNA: TGCGCCAGCAGTGACTTTACCGGACAGACCTACGAGCAGTACTTC. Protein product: CASSDFTGQTYEQYF.

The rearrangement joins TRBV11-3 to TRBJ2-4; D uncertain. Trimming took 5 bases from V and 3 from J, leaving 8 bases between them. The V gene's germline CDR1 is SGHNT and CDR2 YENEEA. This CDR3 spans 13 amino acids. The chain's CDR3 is CASSLGGKNIQYF. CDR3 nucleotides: TGTGCCAGCAGCCTGGGCGGCAAAAACATTCAGTACTTC.

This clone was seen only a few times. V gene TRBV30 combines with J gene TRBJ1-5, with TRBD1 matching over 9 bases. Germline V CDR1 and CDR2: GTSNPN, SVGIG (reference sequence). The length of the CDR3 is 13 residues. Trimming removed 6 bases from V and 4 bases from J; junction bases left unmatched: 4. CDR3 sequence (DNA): TGTGCCTGTGACAGGGGGAGAAATCAGCCCCAGCATTTT. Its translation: CACDRGRNQPQHF.

The CDR3: CASSAANTGELFF. The CDR3 DNA follows: TGTGCCAGCTCGGCTGCCAACACCGGGGAGCTGTTTTTT. J is TRBJ2-2 and V is TRBV18; unclear D gene. This CDR3 is 13 amino acids long. Germline V gene sequence: CDR1 KGHSH, CDR2 LQKENI. Deletions cut 6 bases from V and 2 bases from J, with 7 bases between.

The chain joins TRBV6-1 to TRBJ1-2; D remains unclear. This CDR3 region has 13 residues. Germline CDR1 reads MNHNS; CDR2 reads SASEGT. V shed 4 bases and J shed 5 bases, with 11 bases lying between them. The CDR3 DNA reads TGTGCCAGCAGTGGGGCCGGATCGTATGGCTACACCTTC. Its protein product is CASSGAGSYGYTF.

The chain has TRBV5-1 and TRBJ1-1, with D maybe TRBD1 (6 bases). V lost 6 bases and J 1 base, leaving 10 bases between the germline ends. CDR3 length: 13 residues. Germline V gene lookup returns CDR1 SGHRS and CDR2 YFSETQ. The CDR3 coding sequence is TGCGCCAGCAAGGGACACGCGAACACTGAAGCTTTCTTT. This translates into CASKGHANTEAFF.

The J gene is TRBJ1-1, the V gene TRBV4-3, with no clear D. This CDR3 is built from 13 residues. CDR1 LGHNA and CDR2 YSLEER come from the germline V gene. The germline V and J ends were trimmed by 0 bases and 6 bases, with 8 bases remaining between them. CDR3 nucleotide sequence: TGCGCCAGCAGCCAAGATACCGGGTCTGAAGCTTTCTTT. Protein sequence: CASSQDTGSEAFF.

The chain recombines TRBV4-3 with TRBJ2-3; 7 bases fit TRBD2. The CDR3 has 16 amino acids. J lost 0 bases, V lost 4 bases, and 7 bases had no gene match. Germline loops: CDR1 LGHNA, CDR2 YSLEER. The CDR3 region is CASSRRRGISTDTQYF. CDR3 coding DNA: TGCGCCAGCAGCCGCAGGCGGGGGATTAGCACAGATACGCAGTATTTT.

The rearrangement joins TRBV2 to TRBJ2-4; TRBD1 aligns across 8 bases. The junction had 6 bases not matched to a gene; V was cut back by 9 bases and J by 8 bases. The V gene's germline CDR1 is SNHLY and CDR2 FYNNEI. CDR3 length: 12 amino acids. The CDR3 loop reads CASIGQGHIQYF. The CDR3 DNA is TGTGCCAGTATAGGACAGGGCCACATTCAGTACTTC.

CDR3 amino acids: CASSLPQGTGGYTF. Written as DNA, the CDR3 is TGTGCCAGCAGTTTACCACAGGGAACGGGGGGCTACACCTTC. This chain connects TRBV6-6 to TRBJ1-2; D may be TRBD1 (6 bases). This CDR3 region has 14 residues. CDR1 MNHNY and CDR2 SVGAGI come from the germline V gene (reference sequence). Trimming removed 4 bases from V and 8 bases from J, with 17 bases in between.

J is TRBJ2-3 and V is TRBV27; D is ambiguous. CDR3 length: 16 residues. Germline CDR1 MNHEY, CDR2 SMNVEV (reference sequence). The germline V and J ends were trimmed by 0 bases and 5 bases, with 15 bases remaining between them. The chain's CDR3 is CASSLSLGSTVDTQYF. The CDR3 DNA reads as TGTGCCAGCAGTTTATCGTTAGGCAGTACCGTAGATACGCAGTATTTT.

In nucleotides, the CDR3 is TGCGCCAGCAGCCAAGATCCTCCGAGGGGGGGCCTGAGAAACACAGATACGCAGTATTTT. It is translated as CASSQDPPRGGLRNTDTQYF. The gene calls are TRBV4-1 and TRBJ2-3, with a possible D match to TRBD2 (7 bases). The CDR3 totals 20 residues. In germline, CDR1 is MGHRA, CDR2 YSYEKL. Trimming took 0 bases from V and 2 from J, leaving 24 bases between them.

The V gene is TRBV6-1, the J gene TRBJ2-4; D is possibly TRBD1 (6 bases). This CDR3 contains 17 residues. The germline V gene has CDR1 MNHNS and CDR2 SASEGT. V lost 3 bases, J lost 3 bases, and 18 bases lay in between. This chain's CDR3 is CASSDPGQPRGKNIQYF. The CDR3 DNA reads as TGTGCCAGCAGTGACCCAGGACAGCCGAGGGGCAAAAACATTCAGTACTTC.

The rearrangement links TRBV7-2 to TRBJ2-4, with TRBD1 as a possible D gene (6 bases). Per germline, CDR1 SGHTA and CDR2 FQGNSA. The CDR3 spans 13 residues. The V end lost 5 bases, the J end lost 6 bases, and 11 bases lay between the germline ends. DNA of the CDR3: TGTGCCAGCAGCCCCCAAGGGGGAAACATTCAGTACTTC. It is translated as CASSPQGGNIQYF. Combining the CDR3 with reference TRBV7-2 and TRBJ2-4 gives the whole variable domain GAGVSQSPSNKVTEKGKDVELRCDPISGHTALYWYRQSLGQGLEFLIYFQGNSAPDKSGLPSDRFSAERTGGSVSTLTIQRTQQEDSAVYLCASSPQGGNIQYFGAGTRLSVL.

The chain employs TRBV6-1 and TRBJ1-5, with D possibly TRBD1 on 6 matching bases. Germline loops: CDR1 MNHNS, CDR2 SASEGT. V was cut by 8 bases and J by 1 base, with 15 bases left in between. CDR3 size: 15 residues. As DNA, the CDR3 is TGTGCCAGCTTTAGGGGGGAGGGGAGCAATCAGCCCCAGCATTTT. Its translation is CASFRGEGSNQPQHF.

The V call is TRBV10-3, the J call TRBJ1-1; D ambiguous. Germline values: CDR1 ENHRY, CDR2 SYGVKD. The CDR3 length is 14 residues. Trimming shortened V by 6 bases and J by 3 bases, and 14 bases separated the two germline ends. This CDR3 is CAIRAAGRDTEAFF. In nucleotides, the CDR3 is TGTGCCATCAGGGCCGCCGGGAGGGACACTGAAGCTTTCTTT.

The CDR3 bases are TGTGCCAGCAGAACGGAACCCTATAGCAATCAGCCCCAGCATTTT. Its protein is CASRTEPYSNQPQHF. V is TRBV6-1 and J is TRBJ1-5; D gene ambiguous. Germline-derived CDR1 and CDR2 are MNHNS and SASEGT. There are 15 residues in the CDR3. V gave up 6 bases and J gave up 0 bases, with 12 bases separating them.

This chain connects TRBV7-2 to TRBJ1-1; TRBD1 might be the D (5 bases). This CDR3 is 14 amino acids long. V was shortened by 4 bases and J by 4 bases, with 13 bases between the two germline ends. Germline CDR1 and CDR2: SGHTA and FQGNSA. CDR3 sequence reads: CASSSLGGTTEAFF. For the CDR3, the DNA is TGTGCCAGCAGCTCCCTCGGGGGGACCACTGAAGCTTTCTTT.

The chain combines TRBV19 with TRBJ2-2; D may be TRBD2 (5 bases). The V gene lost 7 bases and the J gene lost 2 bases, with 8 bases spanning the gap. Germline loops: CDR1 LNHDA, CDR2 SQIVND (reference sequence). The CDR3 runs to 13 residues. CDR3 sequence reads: CASTSGNTGELFF. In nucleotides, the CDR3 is TGTGCCAGTACAAGCGGAAACACCGGGGAGCTGTTTTTT.

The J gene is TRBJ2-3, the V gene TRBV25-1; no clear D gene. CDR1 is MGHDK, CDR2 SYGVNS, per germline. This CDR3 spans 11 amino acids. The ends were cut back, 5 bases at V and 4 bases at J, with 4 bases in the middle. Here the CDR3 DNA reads TGTGCCAGCAGTCCAGCAGATACGCAGTATTTT. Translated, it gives CASSPADTQYF.

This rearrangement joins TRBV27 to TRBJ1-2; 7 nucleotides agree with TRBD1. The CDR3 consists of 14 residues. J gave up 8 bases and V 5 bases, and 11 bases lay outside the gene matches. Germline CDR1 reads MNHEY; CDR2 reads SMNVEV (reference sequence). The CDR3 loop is CASSPSGQGGGYTF. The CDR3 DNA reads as TGTGCCAGCAGTCCGAGTGGGCAGGGGGGAGGCTACACCTTC.

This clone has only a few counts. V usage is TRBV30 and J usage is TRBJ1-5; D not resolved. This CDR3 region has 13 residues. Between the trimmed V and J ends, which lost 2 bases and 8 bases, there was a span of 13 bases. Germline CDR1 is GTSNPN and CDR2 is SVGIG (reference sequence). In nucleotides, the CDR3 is TGTGCCTGGAGTTCTATGGGGAACGAGCCCCAGCATTTT. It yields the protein CAWSSMGNEPQHF.

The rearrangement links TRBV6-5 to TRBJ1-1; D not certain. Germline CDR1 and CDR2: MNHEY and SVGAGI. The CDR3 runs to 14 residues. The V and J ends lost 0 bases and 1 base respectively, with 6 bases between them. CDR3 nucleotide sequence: TGTGCCAGCAGTTACTCGTGGGGGAACACTGAAGCTTTCTTT. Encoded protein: CASSYSWGNTEAFF.

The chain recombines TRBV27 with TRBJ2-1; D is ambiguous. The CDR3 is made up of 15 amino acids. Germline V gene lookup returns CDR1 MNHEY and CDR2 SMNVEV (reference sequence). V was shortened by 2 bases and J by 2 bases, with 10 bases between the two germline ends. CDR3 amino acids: CASSLGPFPYNEQFF. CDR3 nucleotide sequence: TGTGCCAGCAGTTTAGGTCCATTTCCCTACAATGAGCAGTTCTTC.